Listed here is a single T cell receptor (beta chain). One junction end disagrees with the germline gene, perhaps due to a read error. CDR1 and CDR2 from the germline V gene are SSHAT and FNYEAQ (reference sequence). This CDR3 spans 14 amino acids. This entry is derived from a study of OX40 agonist ivuxolimab in advanced cancers. Background on the study: Prior checkpoint blockade (anti-PD-1, anti-PD-L1 or anti-CTLA-4) was permitted; over 30% had it.

Assay used: immunoSEQ multiplex PCR; TCRdb lists only in-frame clones, some missing. The table lists approximately 90,000 clones, 91% of them singletons. This receptor was taken from an adult with an advanced solid tumor such as melanoma, head and neck, liver or kidney cancer. Sample: CD4+ or CD8+ T cells sorted from blood, taken in a trial of the OX40 agonist ivuxolimab. The chain combines TRBV7-7 with TRBJ2-2; D may be TRBD1 (5 bases). The DNA for the CDR3 is TGTGCTAGCAGCTTAGGGGAAAATCTCGGGGAGCTGTTTTTT. Protein: CASSLGENLGELFF.